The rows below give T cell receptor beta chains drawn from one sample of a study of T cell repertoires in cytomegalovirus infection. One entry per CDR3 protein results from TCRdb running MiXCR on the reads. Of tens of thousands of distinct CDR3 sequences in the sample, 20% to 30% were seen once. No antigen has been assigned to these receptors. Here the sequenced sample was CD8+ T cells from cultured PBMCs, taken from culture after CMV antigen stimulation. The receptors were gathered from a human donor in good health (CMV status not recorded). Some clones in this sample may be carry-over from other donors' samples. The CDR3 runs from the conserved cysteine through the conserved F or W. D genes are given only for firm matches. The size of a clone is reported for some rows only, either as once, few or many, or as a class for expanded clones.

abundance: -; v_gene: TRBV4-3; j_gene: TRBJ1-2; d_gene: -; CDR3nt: TGCGCCAGCAGCCAAGATGGGGGAAACTATGGCTACACCTTC; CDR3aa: CASSQDGGNYGYTF
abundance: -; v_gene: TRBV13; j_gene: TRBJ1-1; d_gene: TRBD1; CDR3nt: TGTGCCAGCAGCCCATCGGACAGGCCGAACACTGAAGCTTTCTTT; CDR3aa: CASSPSDRPNTEAFF
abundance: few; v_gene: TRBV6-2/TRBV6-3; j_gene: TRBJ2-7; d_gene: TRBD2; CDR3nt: TGTGCCAGCAGTCTAAGCGGGAGAACCTACGAGCAGTACTTC; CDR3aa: CASSLSGRTYEQYF
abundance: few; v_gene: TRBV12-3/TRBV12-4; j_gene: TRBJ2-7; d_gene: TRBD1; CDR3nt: TGTGCCAGCAGTTTTGGGACAGGGGCATCCTACGAGCAGTACTTC; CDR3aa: CASSFGTGASYEQYF
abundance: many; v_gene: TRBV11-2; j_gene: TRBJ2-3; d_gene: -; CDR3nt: TGTGCCAGCATCGATATGGGTGGCACTTCAATCAGCACAGATACGCAGTATTTT; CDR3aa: CASIDMGGTSISTDTQYF
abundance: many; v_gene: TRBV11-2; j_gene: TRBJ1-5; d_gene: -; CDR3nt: TGTGCCAGCAGCTTAGATCTAGTTTGGGACCCGTCACGGCCCCAGCATTTT; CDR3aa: CASSLDLVWDPSRPQHF
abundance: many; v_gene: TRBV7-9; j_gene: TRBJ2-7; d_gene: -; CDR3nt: TGTGCCAGCGGATTGGCGGGCCTGTCCTACGAGCAGTACTTC; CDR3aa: CASGLAGLSYEQYF
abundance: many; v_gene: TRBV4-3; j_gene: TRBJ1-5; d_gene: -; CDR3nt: TGCGCCAGCAGCCCGAGGCAGGGAGGCCATCAGCCCCAGCATTTT; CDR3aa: CASSPRQGGHQPQHF
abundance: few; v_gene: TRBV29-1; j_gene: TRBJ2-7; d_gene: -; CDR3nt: TGCAGCGCATTGCTGGGGCTCCTTGTAGAGCAGTACTTC; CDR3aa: CSALLGLLVEQYF
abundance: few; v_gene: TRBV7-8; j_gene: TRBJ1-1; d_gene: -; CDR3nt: TGTGCCAGCAGCGCGCGACTGGGGTCGGTCACTGAAGCTTTCTTT; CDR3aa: CASSARLGSVTEAFF
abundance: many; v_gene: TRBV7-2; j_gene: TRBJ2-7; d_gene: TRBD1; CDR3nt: TGTGCCAGCAGCCGACGGGGGACAGGGGCGTCCTACGAGCAGTACTTC; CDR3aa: CASSRRGTGASYEQYF
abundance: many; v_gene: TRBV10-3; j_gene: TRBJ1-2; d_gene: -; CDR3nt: TGTGCCATCAGTGAGTCGTGGGGGGACGGCTACACCTTC; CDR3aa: CAISESWGDGYTF
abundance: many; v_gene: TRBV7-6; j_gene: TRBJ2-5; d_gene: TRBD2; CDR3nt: TGTGCCAGCAGCTCCTCTAGCGGGGGGGCCAGAGAGACCCAGTACTTC; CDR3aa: CASSSSSGGARETQYF
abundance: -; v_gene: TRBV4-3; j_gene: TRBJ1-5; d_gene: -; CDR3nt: TGCGCCAGCAGCCAAGATTGGGCAGATAATAGCAATCAGCCCCAGCATTTT; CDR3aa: CASSQDWADNSNQPQHF
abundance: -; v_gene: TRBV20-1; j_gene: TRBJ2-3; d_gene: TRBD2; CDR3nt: TGCAGTGCGAGTCGGGAGGTCGATGCTGATACGCAGTATTTT; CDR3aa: CSASREVDADTQYF